Listed below are T cell receptor beta chains from one sample, sequenced in a study of blood T cell repertoires in COVID-19. Profiling relied on immunoSEQ multiplex PCR, and the TCRdb table lists in-frame clones only, not all of them. The table includes under 300,000 clones, around four fifths detected once. Input material: peripheral blood. The receptor source for this set is a woman aged 55-75 years with active or convalescent COVID-19. The CDR3 runs from the conserved cysteine through the conserved F or W. The order of the fields is D gene, V gene, J gene, clone size, CDR3 DNA, CDR3 protein. D genes are given only for firm matches. Part of the rows lack a size; the others show once, few, many or a class for expanded clones.

>TRBD1|TRBV24-1|TRBJ1-5|once
TGTGCCACCAGTGCCGGGACAGGGGGCAATCAGCCCCAGCATTTT
CATSAGTGGNQPQHF
>TRBD2|TRBV19|TRBJ2-7|NA
TGTGCCAGTAGTATCCGGACTAGCGGGAGGGCCTTTGCCGAGCAGTACTTC
CASSIRTSGRAFAEQYF
>NA|TRBV5-1|TRBJ2-2|NA
TGCGCCAGCAGCTCCGTGACAGGGAGGTCCACCGGGGAGCTGTTTTTT
CASSSVTGRSTGELFF
>NA|TRBV7-9|TRBJ2-1|NA
TGTGCCAGCAGCTTAGTAGCGGACAATGAGCAGTTCTTC
CASSLVADNEQFF
>TRBD1|TRBV11-1|TRBJ1-1|NA
TGTGCCAGCAGTGTACAGGGGGCAGCCACTGAAGCTTTCTTT
CASSVQGAATEAFF
>NA|TRBV15|TRBJ1-5|NA
TGTGCCACCAGCAGAGAATATTGGGGGGAGCCCCAGCATTTT
CATSREYWGEPQHF
>NA|TRBV4-1|TRBJ1-3|NA
TGCGCCAGCAGCCAAAATCTAAAGGAGGGAAACACCATATATTTT
CASSQNLKEGNTIYF
>NA|TRBV3-1/TRBV3-2|TRBJ2-7|NA
TGTGCCAGCAGCCACACGAGGCAGGGAGAGCAGTACTTC
CASSHTRQGEQYF
>TRBD1|TRBV18|TRBJ2-5|NA
TGTGCCAGCTCACCCCCTAGGGGGCCTGAGACCCAGTACTTC
CASSPPRGPETQYF
>NA|TRBV6-1|TRBJ2-5|NA
TGTGCCAGCAGTGAACTCGAGACCCAGTACTTC
CASSELETQYF
>NA|TRBV5-1|TRBJ2-2|NA
TGCGCCAGCAGCTTCGGGGCGGGGGCTCACACCGGGGAGCTGTTTTTT
CASSFGAGAHTGELFF
>TRBD1|TRBV5-5|TRBJ1-2|NA
TGTGCCAGCAGCTGGACAGGGGACTATGGCTACACCTTC
CASSWTGDYGYTF
>TRBD2|TRBV20-1|TRBJ2-5|NA
TGCAGTGCTAGTTACGGGACTAGCGGGAGTGGTGGTCAAGAGACCCAGTACTTC
CSASYGTSGSGGQETQYF
>NA|TRBV12-3/TRBV12-4|TRBJ2-1|few
TGTGCCAGCAGTTCACCAAGCACCAATGAGCAGTTCTTC
CASSSPSTNEQFF
>NA|TRBV2|TRBJ1-1|NA
TGTGCCAGCGGGGGCCGGAACACTGAAGCTTTCTTT
CASGGRNTEAFF
>NA|TRBV10-3|TRBJ1-6|NA
TGTGCCATCAGTGATAGGGGTCTGGGGTCACCCCTCCACTTT
CAISDRGLGSPLHF
>TRBD2|TRBV5-5|TRBJ2-1|NA
TGTGCCAGCAGCTTAGGTTCTGGACTAGCGGCACACAATGAGCAGTTCTTC
CASSLGSGLAAHNEQFF
>TRBD1|TRBV5-1|TRBJ2-5|NA
TGCGCCAGCAGCTTGGCCGGGACAGGGGGCCGGGGAGAGACCCAGTACTTC
CASSLAGTGGRGETQYF
>TRBD2|TRBV10-1|TRBJ2-1|NA
TGCGCCAGCAGTGAGACGACTAGCGGGGAGAACAATGAGCAGTTCTTC
CASSETTSGENNEQFF
>NA|TRBV5-1|TRBJ1-2|NA
TGCGCCAGCAGCTTGCAGGGGACCCCAATTAGGTATGGCTACACCTTC
CASSLQGTPIRYGYTF
>TRBD2|TRBV2|TRBJ2-4|NA
TGTGCCAGCAGTGATCCGCGGGGGGGCATGAACATTCAGTACTTC
CASSDPRGGMNIQYF
>NA|TRBV19|TRBJ2-3|NA
TGTGCCAGTAGTATCGGCGGGGGCCCCACAGATACGCAGTATTTT
CASSIGGGPTDTQYF
>TRBD2|TRBV24-1|TRBJ2-1|NA
TGTGCCACCAGTGACCATTCTAGCGGGCCAAACAATGAGCAGTTCTTC
CATSDHSSGPNNEQFF
>TRBD1|TRBV2|TRBJ2-1|NA
TGTGCCAGCAGTACGGACAGGGGCAATGAGCAGTTCTTC
CASSTDRGNEQFF
>NA|TRBV6-5|TRBJ1-2|NA
TGTGCCAGCAGTTACTCGACTGGCGATGGCTACACCTTC
CASSYSTGDGYTF
>NA|TRBV11-2|TRBJ1-3|NA
TGTGCCAGCAGCTTAGAGAGACCGGGCTCTGGAAACACCATATATTTT
CASSLERPGSGNTIYF
>NA|TRBV28|TRBJ1-2|NA
TGTGCCAGCACCTCCTCCGGGACACACAACTATGGCTACACCTTC
CASTSSGTHNYGYTF